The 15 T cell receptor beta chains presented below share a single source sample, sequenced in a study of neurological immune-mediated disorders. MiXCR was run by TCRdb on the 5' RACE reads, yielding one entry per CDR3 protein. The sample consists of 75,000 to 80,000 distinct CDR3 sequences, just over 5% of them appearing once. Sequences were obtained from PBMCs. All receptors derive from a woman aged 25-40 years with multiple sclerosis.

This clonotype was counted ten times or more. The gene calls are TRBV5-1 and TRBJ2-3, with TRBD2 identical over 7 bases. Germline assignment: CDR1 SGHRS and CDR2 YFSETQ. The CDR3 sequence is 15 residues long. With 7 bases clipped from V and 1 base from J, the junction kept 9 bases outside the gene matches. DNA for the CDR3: TGCGCCAGCCGACTGAGGGAGGGCGGCACAGATACGCAGTATTTT. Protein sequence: CASRLREGGTDTQYF.

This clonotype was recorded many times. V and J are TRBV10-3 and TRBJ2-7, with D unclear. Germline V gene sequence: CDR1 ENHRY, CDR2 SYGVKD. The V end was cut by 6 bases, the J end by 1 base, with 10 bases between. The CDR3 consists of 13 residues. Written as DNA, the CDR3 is TGTGCCATCAGGACTGGGGATTCCTACGAGCAGTACTTC. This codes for CAIRTGDSYEQYF.

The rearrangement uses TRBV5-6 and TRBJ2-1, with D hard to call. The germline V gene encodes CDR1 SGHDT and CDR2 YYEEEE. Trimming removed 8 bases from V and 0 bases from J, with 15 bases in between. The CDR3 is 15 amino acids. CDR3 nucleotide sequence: TGTGCCAGTACTTTTTCCTCCTACTCCTACAATGAGCAGTTCTTC. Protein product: CASTFSSYSYNEQFF.

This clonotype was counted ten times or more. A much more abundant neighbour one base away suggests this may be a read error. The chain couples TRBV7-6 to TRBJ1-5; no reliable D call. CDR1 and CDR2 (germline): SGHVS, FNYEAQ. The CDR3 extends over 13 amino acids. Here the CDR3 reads CASSLGNNQPQNF. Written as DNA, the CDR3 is TGTGCCAGCAGCTTAGGTAACAATCAGCCCCAGAATTTT.

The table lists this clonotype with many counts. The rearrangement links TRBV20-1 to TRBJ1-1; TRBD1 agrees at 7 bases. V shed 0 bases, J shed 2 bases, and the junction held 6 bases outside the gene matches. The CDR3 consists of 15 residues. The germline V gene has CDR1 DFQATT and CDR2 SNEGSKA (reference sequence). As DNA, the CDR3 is TGCAGTGCTAGAGAAGGGGACAGCCCAAACACTGAAGCTTTCTTT. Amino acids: CSAREGDSPNTEAFF.

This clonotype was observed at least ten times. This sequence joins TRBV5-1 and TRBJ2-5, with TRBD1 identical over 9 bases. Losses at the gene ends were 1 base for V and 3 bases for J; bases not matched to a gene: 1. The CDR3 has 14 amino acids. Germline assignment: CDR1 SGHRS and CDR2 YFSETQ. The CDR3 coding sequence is TGCGCCAGCAGCTTGAGGACAGGGGAAGAGACCCAGTACTTC. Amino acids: CASSLRTGEETQYF.

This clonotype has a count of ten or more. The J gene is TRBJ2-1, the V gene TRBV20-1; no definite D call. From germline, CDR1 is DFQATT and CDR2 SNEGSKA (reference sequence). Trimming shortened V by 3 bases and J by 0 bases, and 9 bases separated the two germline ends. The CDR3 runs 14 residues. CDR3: CSARSRSSYNEQFF. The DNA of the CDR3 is TGCAGTGCTAGGAGTCGTAGCTCCTACAATGAGCAGTTCTTC.

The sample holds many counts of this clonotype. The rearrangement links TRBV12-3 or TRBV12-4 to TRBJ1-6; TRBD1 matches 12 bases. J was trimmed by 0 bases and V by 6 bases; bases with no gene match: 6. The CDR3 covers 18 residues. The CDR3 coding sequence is TGTGCCAGCAGCCCCGGGACAGGGGGCGGCTCCTATAATTCACCCCTCCACTTT. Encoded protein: CASSPGTGGGSYNSPLHF.

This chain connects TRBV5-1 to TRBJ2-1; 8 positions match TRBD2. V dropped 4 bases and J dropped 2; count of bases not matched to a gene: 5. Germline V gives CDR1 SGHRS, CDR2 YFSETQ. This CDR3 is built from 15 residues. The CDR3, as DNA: TGCGCCAGCAGCGCGAGCGGGAGCACCTACAATGAGCAGTTCTTC. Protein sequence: CASSASGSTYNEQFF.

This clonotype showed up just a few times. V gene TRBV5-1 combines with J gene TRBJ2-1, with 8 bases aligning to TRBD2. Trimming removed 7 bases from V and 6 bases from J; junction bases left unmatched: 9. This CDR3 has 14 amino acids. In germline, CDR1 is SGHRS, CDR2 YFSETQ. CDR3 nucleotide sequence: TGCGCCAGCCGAAGGGCGGGAGGTCCCAATGAGCAGTTCTTC. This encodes CASRRAGGPNEQFF.

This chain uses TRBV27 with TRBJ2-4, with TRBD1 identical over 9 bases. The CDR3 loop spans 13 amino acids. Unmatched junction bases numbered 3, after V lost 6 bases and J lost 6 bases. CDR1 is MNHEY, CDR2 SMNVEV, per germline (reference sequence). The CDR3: CASSPDRGNIQYF. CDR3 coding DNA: TGTGCCAGCAGCCCGGACAGGGGAAACATTCAGTACTTC.

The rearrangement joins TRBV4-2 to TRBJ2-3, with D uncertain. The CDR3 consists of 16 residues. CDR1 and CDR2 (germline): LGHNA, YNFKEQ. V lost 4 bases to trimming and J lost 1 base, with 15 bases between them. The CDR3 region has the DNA TGTGCCAGCAGCCCTCACCAGACACAACGCACAGATACGCAGTATTTT. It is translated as CASSPHQTQRTDTQYF.

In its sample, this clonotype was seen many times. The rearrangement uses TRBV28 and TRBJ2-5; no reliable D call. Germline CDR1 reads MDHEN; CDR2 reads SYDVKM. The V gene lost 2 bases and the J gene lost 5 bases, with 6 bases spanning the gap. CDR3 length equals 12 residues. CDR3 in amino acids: CASSLGTETQYF. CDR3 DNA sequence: TGTGCCAGCAGTTTAGGTACTGAGACCCAGTACTTC.

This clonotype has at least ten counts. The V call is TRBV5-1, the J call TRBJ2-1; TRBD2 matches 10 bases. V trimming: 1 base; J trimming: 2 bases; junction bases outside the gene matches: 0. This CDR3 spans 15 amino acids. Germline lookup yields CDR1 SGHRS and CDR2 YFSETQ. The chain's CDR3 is CASSLSGRAYNEQFF. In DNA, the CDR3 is TGCGCCAGCAGCTTGAGCGGGAGGGCCTACAATGAGCAGTTCTTC.

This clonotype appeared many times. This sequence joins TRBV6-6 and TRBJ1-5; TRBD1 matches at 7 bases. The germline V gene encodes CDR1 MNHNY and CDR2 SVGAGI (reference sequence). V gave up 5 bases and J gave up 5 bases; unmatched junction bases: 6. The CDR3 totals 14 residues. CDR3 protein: CASSQGGGDQPQHF. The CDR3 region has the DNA TGTGCCAGCAGTCAGGGAGGGGGCGATCAGCCCCAGCATTTT.